This T cell receptor beta chain was documented in a study of shared clonotypes between healthy human individuals. With 11 bases removed from V and 5 bases from J, the gap between germline ends came to 19 bases. Germline lookup yields CDR1 MNHGY and CDR2 SVAAGI. The CDR3 consists of 14 residues. Deep-level settings were used for running the assay. Clones were read by immunoSEQ multiplex PCR, and TCRdb kept only the in-frame ones, dropping some. The repertoire consists of millions of clones, with 85% to 95% occurring once and the leading ten covering 0.11% to 0.15%. This TCR was recovered from a man aged 18 to 30 in good health. The V call is TRBV6-9, the J call TRBJ2-1; a possible D gene is TRBD2 (6 bases). The material sequenced was naive CD4+ T cells sorted from blood. As for subset: CD45RA+ positively selected. CDR3 DNA: TGTGCCTTCCCTAGCGCGAATGTGGACAATGAGCAGTTCTTC. This codes for CAFPSANVDNEQFF.